The source of this T cell receptor beta chain is a study of control samples from healthy donors and cancer patients (dated by TCRdb to the early 2020s). V is cut back by 1 base and J by 3 bases, with 2 bases in the junction unmatched. Including cysteine and phenylalanine, the CDR3 has 14 amino acids. Only CDR3 DNA remains: 42 bases, in frame from the first base. CDR1 and CDR2 (LGHDT, YNNKEL) derive from the germline V gene (reference sequence). Regarding this clone: It has no known antigen specificity. Base quality data are lacking; no much larger clone is found one base away.

The library was built by means of the immunoSEQ multiplex PCR assay. TCRdb took over this immuneACCESS table, retaining in-frame rearrangements with V and J assigned. Such tables are incomplete; in checked studies, under half of the missing clones stem from an unresolved V gene, and the remainder is unexplained. The sample records approximately 94,000 clones, 70% to 85% of which are singletons. The biggest ten clones account for under 50% of the sample. The rearranged chain carries TRBV3-1 (or the pseudogene TRBV3-2) and TRBJ2-7; the central 8 bases match TRBD1. The sample taken for sequencing was PBMCs. This clonotype originated in a man in his sixties or seventies with lung cancer. The CDR3 protein sequence reads: CASSQGTGIYEQYF. The nucleotide sequence reads TGTGCCAGCAGCCAAGGGACAGGGATCTACGAGCAGTACTTC.